This TCR beta chain was captured in a study of blood T cell repertoires in COVID-19. About the study: Samples representing acute and convalescent COVID-19 were sourced from the United States, Italy and Spain. Sources were T cells, B-cell-depleted T cells, or PBMCs; the material itself was cDNA or gDNA.

Source study methods: Scientists estimated how many nucleated cells there were by amplifying reference gene primers. Here immunoSEQ multiplex PCR was the method, and the copy in TCRdb shows in-frame clones only, minus some. From that table come the V and J calls and clone size; the DNA was used to work out D and trimming. Counted here are some 80,000 clones, approximately 82% occurring once; the ten biggest clones make up 36%. Looked up from germline, CDR1 is KGHSH and CDR2 is LQKENI. This CDR3 has 15 amino acids. Trimming removed 3 bases from V and 7 bases from J; junction bases left unmatched: 10. Sequencing was performed on peripheral blood. This chain uses TRBV18 with TRBJ2-7; 9 nucleotides match TRBD1. The receptor's source is a woman in her sixties or seventies with acute or convalescent COVID-19. CDR3 sequence (DNA): TGTGCCAGCTCACCTTCGGGACAGGGTAGTAGGGAGCAGTACTTC. It specifies CASSPSGQGSREQYF.